A single sample gave rise to the 7 T cell receptor beta chains below, sequenced in a study of CD8 T cells in Susac syndrome. The RNA input was 0.5 to 1 ug, and it was reverse transcribed with random hexamers. TCRdb used MiXCR to reprocess the immunoSEQ multiplex PCR reads, holding one entry per CDR3 protein. Here the sample spans about 76,000 distinct CDR3 sequences, about 93% being singletons. Sequencing used CD8+ T cells from PBMCs. These receptors came from a human donor with Susac syndrome.

The chain joins TRBV20-1 to TRBJ2-1; D gene unclear. The V and J ends lost 3 bases and 5 bases respectively, with 14 bases between them. CDR1 DFQATT and CDR2 SNEGSKA come from the germline V gene (reference sequence). The CDR3 is 14 amino acids. Here the CDR3 DNA reads TGCAGTGCTAGGGCTTCTCCCGTTGACAATGAGCAGTTCTTC. Amino acids: CSARASPVDNEQFF.

V usage is TRBV30 and J usage is TRBJ2-2; 8 bases are a match to TRBD2. The CDR3 has 15 residues. Trimming at V came to 0 bases and at J to 7 bases, leaving 7 bases not matched to a gene. Germline CDR1 GTSNPN, CDR2 SVGIG (reference sequence). CDR3 loop: CAWSVPGGPDGELFF. DNA of the CDR3: TGTGCCTGGAGTGTGCCGGGGGGGCCGGACGGGGAGCTGTTTTTT.

This rearrangement joins TRBV9 to TRBJ1-3, with D possibly matching TRBD1 (6 bases). Trimming removed 4 bases at V and 0 bases at J, with 14 bases between. This CDR3 is built from 16 residues. Germline V CDR1 and CDR2: SGDLS, YYNGEE. Here the CDR3 DNA reads TGTGCCAGCAGCATAACAGGGACCAGCTCTGGAAACACCATATATTTT. Its protein is CASSITGTSSGNTIYF.

The chain has TRBV7-9 and TRBJ2-5; D remains ambiguous. This CDR3 is built from 17 residues. V shed 4 bases and J shed 0 bases, with 18 bases lying between them. Germline V gene lookup returns CDR1 SEHNR and CDR2 FQNEAQ (reference sequence). Written as DNA, the CDR3 is TGTGCCAGCAGCTCCGTTTTGAGAGGCCGCGACCAAGAGACCCAGTACTTC. The encoded protein is CASSSVLRGRDQETQYF.

The V gene is TRBV18, the J gene TRBJ1-1; 7 bases match TRBD1. The CDR3 contains 16 residues. Germline V gene data show CDR1 as KGHSH and CDR2 as LQKENI. Germline trimming cut 4 bases from V and 1 base from J; bases unmatched to any gene: 9. For the CDR3, the DNA is TGTGCCAGCTCACGCCGGACAGGAGAGGGGAACACTGAAGCTTTCTTT. Translation: CASSRRTGEGNTEAFF.

This chain's CDR3 is CSARDPRGLYGYTF. The DNA of the CDR3 is TGCAGTGCTAGAGATCCCCGGGGCCTGTATGGCTACACCTTC. The chain has TRBV20-1 and TRBJ1-2, with a possible D match to TRBD1 (5 bases). V was cut by 0 bases and J by 5 bases, with 13 bases left in between. The germline gives CDR1 DFQATT, CDR2 SNEGSKA (reference sequence). This CDR3 region has 14 residues.

The V and J genes are TRBV28 and TRBJ1-2; D ambiguous. Trimming took 3 bases from V and 8 from J, leaving 10 bases between them. The germline V gene encodes CDR1 MDHEN and CDR2 SYDVKM. This CDR3 contains 12 residues. The CDR3 DNA sequence: TGTGCCAGCAGTTTGGGTCCTACGGGCTACACCTTC. It yields the protein CASSLGPTGYTF.